This TCR beta chain is from a study of cytomegalovirus exposure and HLA in healthy donors. Study conclusions and caveats: In an earlier analysis, productive rearrangement rates for most beta V segments clustered near 87% or 30%.

This clone was detected a few times. The antigen remains undetermined. Per the germline V gene, CDR1 is LNHDA and CDR2 is SQIVND (reference sequence). Deletions cut 2 bases from V and 0 bases from J, with 11 bases between. CDR3 length equals 15 residues. The donors comprised healthy bone marrow donors. A multiplex PCR was run with 60 Vbeta primers and 13 Jbeta primers. Using immunoSEQ multiplex PCR, the repertoire was profiled, and TCRdb retains in-frame clones only, with some absent. Here the sample spans approximately 79,000 clones, 74% being singletons. This clonotype was sampled from a man aged 40-55 years in good health and CMV-seropositive. What was sequenced was PBMCs. This chain links TRBV19 with TRBJ2-7, with D possibly TRBD2 on 5 matching bases. The CDR3 nucleotides are TGTGCCAGTAGTATATTCGCGGGTGACTCCTACGAGCAGTACTTC. It specifies CASSIFAGDSYEQYF.